The T cell receptor beta chain described here comes from a study of T cell responses to AZD1222 COVID-19 vaccine (dated by TCRdb to the early 2020s). A note on the overall study: AZD1222 recipients whose second dose came at about 4 weeks and those whose second dose came at about 12 weeks were combined into one group, since spike-specific TCR depth and breadth did not differ between the two schedules. TCR sequencing was performed for 230 to 250 trial participants, of whom around 200 were given two doses of AZD1222 and approximately 26 were given two doses of MenACWY control vaccine. Trial participants were enrolled by age into 18-55, 56-69 and 70-plus year subgroups, with around 150, 28 and 57 TCR-sequenced participants respectively. Findings and caveats that apply to the study as a whole: Conclusions about previously exposed vaccinees were limited because only six AZD1222 recipients were SARS-CoV-2 seropositive at baseline. Because no day 14 peak-response samples were available, repertoires were characterized only after the peak T cell response. Participants were mostly white British and included more females than males, and it was suggested by the authors that clonal diversity may have been underestimated. After two AZD1222 doses, both the breadth and the depth of spike-specific TCRs were significantly higher than at day 0 and than in MenACWY recipients. The vaccine-associated CD4 TCRs covered the entire spike protein, and the dominant responses fell in regions 160-218 and 743-854. In the small 56-69-year group, the increase in depth fell short of significance, most likely because of low power. Reportedly, close to half of the unique spike-specific TCRs recognized epitopes lying outside the regions that are mutated in the B.1.351 and B.1.1.7 variants.

According to the study, the label for this sample's time point signals: baseline before first vaccination. Vaccinee samples were obtained from the UK trials COV001 and COV002, which included a single-blind randomized controlled phase 2/3 trial of AZD1222 (ChAdOx1 nCoV-19) in healthy adults. For TCRbeta chain sequencing, PBMC samples were collected from trial participants at day 0 and at day 28 after the second dose. Taken from the germline V gene, the CDR1 and CDR2 loops are MDHEN and SYDVKM. From the cysteine up to the phenylalanine, the CDR3 has a length of 14 residues. The only DNA kept is the CDR3, 42 bases in frame from the first base. V is pared back by 1 base and J by 8 bases, with 12 bases lying between the germline termini. The CDR3 regions of human TCRbeta chains were subjected to immunosequencing. On the study's bioinformatics: Repertoire TCRs were matched against a reference library of SARS-CoV-2-specific TCRs generated with the MIRA antigen-specificity platform. Breadth was defined as the fraction of unique TCRs that were SARS-CoV-2-associated. Depth was defined as the fraction of total T cells that were SARS-CoV-2-associated. Each spike-specific TCR was assigned to its reactive spike region and to a CD4 or CD8 class using the MIRA data. Log10-transformed breadth and depth values were compared by one-way ANOVA with Sidak's multiple comparisons tests. The immuneACCESS repertoire file appears here via TCRdb, limited to in-frame rearrangements. These files lack a portion of the clones; in checked studies, under half of the deficit traces to unresolved V genes, and the cause of the others is not known. V and J calls and clone size come straight from that table; D and trimming were deduced from the DNA. Across this sample there are approximately 190,000 clones, with roughly 91% seen only once. Of the sample, 0.95% to 1% falls within the top ten clones.

Worth noting for this clone: Its specific antigen is unknown. The sample holds no much larger clone one base away, and base qualities are not on file.

This TCR was recovered from an adult in good health. Sequenced material: peripheral blood, taken on day 0 of AZD1222 vaccination. The V and J segments used are TRBV28 and TRBJ1-5; confidence is insufficient to name the D gene. The CDR3: CASSLSPPQKPQHF. The nucleotide sequence reads as follows: TGTGCCAGCAGTTTATCCCCCCCCCAGAAGCCCCAGCATTTT.